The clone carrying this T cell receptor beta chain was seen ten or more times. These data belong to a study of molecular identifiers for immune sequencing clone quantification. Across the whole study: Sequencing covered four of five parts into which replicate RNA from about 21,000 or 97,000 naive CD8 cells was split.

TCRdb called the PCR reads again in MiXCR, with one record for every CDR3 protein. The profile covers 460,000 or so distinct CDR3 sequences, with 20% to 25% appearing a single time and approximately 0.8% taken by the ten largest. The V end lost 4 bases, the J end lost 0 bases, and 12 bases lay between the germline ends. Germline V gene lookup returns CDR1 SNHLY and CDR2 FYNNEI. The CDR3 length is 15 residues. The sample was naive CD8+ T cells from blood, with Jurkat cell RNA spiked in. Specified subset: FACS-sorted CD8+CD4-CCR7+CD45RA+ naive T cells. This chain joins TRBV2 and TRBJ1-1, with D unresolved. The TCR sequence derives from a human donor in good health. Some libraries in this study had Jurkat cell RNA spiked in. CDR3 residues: CASSGQIYMNTEAFF. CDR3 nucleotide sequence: TGTGCCAGCAGTGGCCAGATCTACATGAACACTGAAGCTTTCTTT.